This T cell receptor beta chain is from a study of T-cell memory formation after mild COVID-19. Study as a whole: TCR clusters were mostly confined to one donor each.

Note on this clonotype: Its matching antigen is unknown.

Findings of the study overall: Day 15 to 85 contracting clones showed balanced CD4/CD8; later expanders leaned CD4+. Specificity for SARS-CoV-2 was not confirmed among the second-wave clones peaking on day 37.

This CDR3 region has 12 residues. V lost 3 bases and J lost 8, with 13 bases in between. CDR1 is SQVTM, CDR2 ANQGSEA, per germline. Each CDR3 protein gets one entry after TCRdb re-called the 5' RACE reads with MiXCR. The repertoire includes about 350,000 distinct CDR3 sequences, approximately 13% of them detected once, and about a fifth sits in the top ten. The V and J genes are TRBV29-1 and TRBJ1-2, with D maybe TRBD1 (6 bases). This TCR was sampled from a man younger than 30 who had mild COVID-19 (a few samples of this study predate the infection). Cell type and time point are not known. The specimen sequenced was PBMCs or a T cell subset sorted from them (not recorded which). The CDR3 nucleotides are TGCAGCGTTGAGGGGAGGGGGGGCGGCTACACCTTC. This codes for CSVEGRGGGYTF.